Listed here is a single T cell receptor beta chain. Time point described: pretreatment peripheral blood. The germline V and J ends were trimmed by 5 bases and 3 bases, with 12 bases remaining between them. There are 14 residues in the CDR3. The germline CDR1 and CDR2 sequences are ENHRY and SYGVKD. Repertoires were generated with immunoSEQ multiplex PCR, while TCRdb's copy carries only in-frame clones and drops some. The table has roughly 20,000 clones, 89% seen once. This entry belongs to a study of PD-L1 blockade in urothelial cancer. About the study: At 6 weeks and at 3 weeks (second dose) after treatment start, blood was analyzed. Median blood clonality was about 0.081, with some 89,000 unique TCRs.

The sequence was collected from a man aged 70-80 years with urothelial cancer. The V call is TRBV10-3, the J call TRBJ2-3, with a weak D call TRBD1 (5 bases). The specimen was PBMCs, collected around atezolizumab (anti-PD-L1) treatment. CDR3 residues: CAISLRVDTDTQYF. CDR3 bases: TGTGCCATCAGTCTCAGGGTCGATACAGATACGCAGTATTTT.